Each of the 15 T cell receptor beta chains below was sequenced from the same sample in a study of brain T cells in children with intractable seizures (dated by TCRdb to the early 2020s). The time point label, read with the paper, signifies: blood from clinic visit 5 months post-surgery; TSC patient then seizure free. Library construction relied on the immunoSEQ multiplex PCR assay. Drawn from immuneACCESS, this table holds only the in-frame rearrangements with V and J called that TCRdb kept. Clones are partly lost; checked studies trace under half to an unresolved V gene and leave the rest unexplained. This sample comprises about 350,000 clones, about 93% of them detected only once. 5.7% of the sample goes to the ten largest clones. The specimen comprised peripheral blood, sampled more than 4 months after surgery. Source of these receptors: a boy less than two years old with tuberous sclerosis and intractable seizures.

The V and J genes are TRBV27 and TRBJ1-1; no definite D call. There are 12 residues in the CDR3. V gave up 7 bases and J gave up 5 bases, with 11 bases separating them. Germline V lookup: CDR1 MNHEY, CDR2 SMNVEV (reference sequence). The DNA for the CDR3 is TGTGCCAGCATAGGGTTGCGAACTGAAGCTTTCTTT. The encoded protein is CASIGLRTEAFF.

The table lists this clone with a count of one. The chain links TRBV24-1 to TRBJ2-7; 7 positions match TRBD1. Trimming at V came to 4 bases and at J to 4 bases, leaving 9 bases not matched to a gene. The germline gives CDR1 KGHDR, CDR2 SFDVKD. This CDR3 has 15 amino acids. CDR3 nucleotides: TGTGCCACCAGTGAACAGAACAGGGGTGAATACGAGCAGTACTTC. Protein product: CATSEQNRGEYEQYF.

The DNA of the CDR3 is TGTGCCAGCAGCCGGACCGGGGCGGGACGGATTTATAGCAATCAGCCCCAGCATTTT. Its translation is CASSRTGAGRIYSNQPQHF. The rearrangement links TRBV28 to TRBJ1-5; tentative D call: TRBD1 (5 bases). V lost 6 bases to trimming and J lost 0 bases, with 24 bases between them. This CDR3 has 19 residues. CDR1 is MDHEN and CDR2 is SYDVKM in the germline V gene.

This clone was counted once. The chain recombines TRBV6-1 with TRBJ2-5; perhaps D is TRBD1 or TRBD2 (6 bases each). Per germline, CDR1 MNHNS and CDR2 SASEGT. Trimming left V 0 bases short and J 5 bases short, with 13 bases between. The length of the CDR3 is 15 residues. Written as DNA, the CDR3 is TGTGCCAGCAGTGAAGCGACAGGAGGGTTTGAGACCCAGTACTTC. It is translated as CASSEATGGFETQYF.

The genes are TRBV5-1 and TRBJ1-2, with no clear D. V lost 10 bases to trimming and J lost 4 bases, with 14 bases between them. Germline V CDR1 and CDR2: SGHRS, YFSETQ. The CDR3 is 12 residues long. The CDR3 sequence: CALWTGIYGYTF. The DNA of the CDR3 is TGCGCCTTATGGACGGGGATCTATGGCTACACCTTC. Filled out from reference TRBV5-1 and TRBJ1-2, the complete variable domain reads KAGVTQTPRYLIKTRGQQVTLSCSPISGHRSVSWYQQTPGQGLQFLFEYFSETQRNKGNFPGRFSGRQFSNSRSEMNVSTLELGDSALYLCALWTGIYGYTFGSGTRLTVV.

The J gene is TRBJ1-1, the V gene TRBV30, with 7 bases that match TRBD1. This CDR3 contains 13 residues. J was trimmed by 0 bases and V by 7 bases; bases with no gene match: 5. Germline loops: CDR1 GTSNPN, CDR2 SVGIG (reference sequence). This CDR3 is CASTGNMNTEAFF. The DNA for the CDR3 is TGTGCCTCGACAGGGAACATGAACACTGAAGCTTTCTTT.

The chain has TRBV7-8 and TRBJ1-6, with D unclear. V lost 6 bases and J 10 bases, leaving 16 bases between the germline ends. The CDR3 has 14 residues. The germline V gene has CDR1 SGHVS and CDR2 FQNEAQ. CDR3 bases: TGTGCCAGCAGTCTAACGGCGGGGAACTCACCCCTCCACTTT. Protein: CASSLTAGNSPLHF.

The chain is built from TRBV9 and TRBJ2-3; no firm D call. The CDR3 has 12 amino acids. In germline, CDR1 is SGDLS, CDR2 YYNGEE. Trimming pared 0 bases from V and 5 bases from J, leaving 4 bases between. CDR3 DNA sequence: TGTGCCAGCAGCGTAGTGGAAGATACGCAGTATTTT. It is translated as CASSVVEDTQYF.

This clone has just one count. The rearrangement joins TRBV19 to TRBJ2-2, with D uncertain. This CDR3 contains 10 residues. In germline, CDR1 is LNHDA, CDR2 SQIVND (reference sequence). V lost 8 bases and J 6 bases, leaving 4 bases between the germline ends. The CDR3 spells CASAAGELFF. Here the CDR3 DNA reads TGTGCCAGTGCCGCCGGGGAGCTGTTTTTT.

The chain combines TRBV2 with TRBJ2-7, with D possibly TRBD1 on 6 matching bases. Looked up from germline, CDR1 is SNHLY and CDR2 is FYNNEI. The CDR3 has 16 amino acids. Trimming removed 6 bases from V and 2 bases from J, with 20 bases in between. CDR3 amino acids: CASRNHRVEETYEQYF. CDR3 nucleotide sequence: TGTGCCAGCAGGAACCACAGGGTAGAGGAAACCTACGAGCAGTACTTC.

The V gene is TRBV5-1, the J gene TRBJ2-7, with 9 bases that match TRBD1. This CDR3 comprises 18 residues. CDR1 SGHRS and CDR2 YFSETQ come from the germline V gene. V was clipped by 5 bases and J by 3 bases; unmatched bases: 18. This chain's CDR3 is CASSPSGQGLTPNYEQYF. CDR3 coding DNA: TGCGCCAGCAGTCCCTCGGGACAGGGTCTAACACCTAACTACGAGCAGTACTTC.

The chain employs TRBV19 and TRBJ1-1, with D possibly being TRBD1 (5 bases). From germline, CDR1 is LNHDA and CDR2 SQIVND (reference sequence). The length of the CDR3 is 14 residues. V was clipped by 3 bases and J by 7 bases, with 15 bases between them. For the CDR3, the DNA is TGTGCCAGTAGTATCATGGCAGGGACGCGTGAAGCTTTCTTT. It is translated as CASSIMAGTREAFF.

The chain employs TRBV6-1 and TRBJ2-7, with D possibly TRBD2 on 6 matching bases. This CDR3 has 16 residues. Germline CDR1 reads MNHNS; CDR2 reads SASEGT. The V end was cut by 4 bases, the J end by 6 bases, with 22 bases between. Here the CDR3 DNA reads TGTGCCAGCAGTGCCCTGAGGACTACCAAAGAAGGCGAGCAGTACTTC. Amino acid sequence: CASSALRTTKEGEQYF.

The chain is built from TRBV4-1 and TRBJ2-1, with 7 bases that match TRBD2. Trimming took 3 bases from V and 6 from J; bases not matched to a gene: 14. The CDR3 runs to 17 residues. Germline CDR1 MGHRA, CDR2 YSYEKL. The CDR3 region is CASSQASSWTRINEQFF. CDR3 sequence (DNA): TGCGCCAGCAGCCAGGCTTCCTCATGGACTAGAATCAATGAGCAGTTCTTC.

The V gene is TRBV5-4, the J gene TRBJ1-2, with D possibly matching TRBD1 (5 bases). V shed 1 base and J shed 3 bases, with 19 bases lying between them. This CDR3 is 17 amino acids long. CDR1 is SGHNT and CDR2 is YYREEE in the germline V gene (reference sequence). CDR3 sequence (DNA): TGTGCCAGCAGCTTGTTCGGAGGGGCAGGATATGACTATGGCTACACCTTC. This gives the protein CASSLFGGAGYDYGYTF.